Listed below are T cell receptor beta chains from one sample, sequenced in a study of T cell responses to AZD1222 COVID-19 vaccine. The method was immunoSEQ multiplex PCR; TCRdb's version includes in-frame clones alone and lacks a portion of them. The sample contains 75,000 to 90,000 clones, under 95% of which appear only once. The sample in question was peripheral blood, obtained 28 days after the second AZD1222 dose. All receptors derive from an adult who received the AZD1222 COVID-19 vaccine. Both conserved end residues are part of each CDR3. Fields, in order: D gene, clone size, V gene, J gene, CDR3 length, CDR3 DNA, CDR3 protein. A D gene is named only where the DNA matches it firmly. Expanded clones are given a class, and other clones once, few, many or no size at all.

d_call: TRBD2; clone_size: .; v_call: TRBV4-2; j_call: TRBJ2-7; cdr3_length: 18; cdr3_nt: TGTGCCAGCAGCCAAGAAGGGACGGAAGCTAGCGGGACCTACGAGCAGTACTTC; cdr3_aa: CASSQEGTEASGTYEQYF
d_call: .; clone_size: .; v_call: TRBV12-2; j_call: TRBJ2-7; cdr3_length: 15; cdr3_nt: TGTGCAAGTCGCTTATCCGACAGGGGGAATGGCGAGCAGTACTTC; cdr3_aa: CASRLSDRGNGEQYF
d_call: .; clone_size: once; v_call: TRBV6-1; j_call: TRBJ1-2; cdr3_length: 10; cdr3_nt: TGTGCCAGCAGTGAAAGTGGCTACACCTTC; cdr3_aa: CASSESGYTF
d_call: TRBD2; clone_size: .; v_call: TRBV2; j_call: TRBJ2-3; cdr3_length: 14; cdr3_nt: TGTGCCAGCAGTGCACTAGCGGGCACAGATACGCAGTATTTT; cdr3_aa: CASSALAGTDTQYF
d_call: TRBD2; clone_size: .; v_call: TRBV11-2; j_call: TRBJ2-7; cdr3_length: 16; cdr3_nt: TGTGCCAGCAGCTCGGCCGGGGCTAGCGGGATGTACGAGCAGTACTTC; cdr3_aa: CASSSAGASGMYEQYF
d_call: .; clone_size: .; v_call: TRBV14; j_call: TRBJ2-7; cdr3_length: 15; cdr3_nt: TGTGCCAGCAGCCGCCGTGACAGGTTACCCTACGAGCAGTACTTC; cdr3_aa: CASSRRDRLPYEQYF
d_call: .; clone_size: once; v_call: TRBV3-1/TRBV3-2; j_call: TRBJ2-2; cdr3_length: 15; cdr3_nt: TGTGCCAGCAGCCGGGCCCCAGAACGGGCCGGGGAGCTGTTTTTT; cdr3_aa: CASSRAPERAGELFF
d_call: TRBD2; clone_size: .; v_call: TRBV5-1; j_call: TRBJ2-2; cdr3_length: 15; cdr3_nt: TGCGCCAGCAGCTTTAGCGGGAGAGGGACCGGGGAGCTGTTTTTT; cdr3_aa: CASSFSGRGTGELFF
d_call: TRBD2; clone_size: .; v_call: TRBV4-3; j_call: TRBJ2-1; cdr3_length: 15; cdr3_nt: TGCGCCAGCAGCCTGGACTTAGCGGGAGACAATGAGCAGTTCTTC; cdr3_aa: CASSLDLAGDNEQFF
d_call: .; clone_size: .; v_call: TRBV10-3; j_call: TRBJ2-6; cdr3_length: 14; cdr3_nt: TGTGCCACGACAGAGAGCTCTGGGGCCAACGTCCTGACTTTC; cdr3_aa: CATTESSGANVLTF
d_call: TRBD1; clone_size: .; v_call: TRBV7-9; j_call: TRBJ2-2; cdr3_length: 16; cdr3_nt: TGTGCCAGCAGCTTTCACAGGGGGCTTAACACCGGGGAGCTGTTTTTT; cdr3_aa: CASSFHRGLNTGELFF
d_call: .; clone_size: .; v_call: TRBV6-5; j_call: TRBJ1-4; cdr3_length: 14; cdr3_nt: TGTGCCAGCAGAGGAAACGGAGCTAATGAAAAACTGTTTTTT; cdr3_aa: CASRGNGANEKLFF
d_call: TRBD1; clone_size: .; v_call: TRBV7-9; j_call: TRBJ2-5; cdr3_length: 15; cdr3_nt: TGTGCCAGCAGCTTAGAGACAGGGGCCCAAGAGACCCAGTACTTC; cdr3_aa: CASSLETGAQETQYF
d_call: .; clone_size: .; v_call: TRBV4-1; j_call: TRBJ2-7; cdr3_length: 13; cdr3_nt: TGCGCCAGCAGCGAGCGCCTGTCCTACGAGCAGTACTTC; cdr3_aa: CASSERLSYEQYF
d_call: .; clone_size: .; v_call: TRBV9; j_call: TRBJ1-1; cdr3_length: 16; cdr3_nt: TGTGCCAGCAGCGTAGTATCAGATCCTGGGAGCACTGAAGCTTTCTTT; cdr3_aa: CASSVVSDPGSTEAFF
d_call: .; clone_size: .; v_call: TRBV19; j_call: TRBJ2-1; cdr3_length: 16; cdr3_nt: TGTGCCAGTAGTACTCCGGGGGAGAGGGCTTCCAATGAGCAGTTCTTC; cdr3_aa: CASSTPGERASNEQFF
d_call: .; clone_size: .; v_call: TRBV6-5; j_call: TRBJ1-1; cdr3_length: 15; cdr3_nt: TGTGCCAGCAGTTACTCGAAGGGGCTAACCGGCGAAGCTTTCTTT; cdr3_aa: CASSYSKGLTGEAFF
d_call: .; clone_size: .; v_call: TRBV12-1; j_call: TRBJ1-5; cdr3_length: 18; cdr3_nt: TGTGCCAGCATCCCCTCCCTGCAGGAGATAAATAGCAATCAGCCCCAGCATTTT; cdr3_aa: CASIPSLQEINSNQPQHF
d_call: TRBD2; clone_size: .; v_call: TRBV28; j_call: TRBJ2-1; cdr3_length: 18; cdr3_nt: TGTGCCAGCAGTTCACCGGGACTAGCGGGGGGGTTGTACAATGAGCAGTTCTTC; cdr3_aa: CASSSPGLAGGLYNEQFF
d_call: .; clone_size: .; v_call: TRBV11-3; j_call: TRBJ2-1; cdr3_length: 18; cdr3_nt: TGTGCCAGCAGTCCAGGGTGGTTGGAGGGGGAGAACTACAATGAGCAGTTCTTC; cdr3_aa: CASSPGWLEGENYNEQFF